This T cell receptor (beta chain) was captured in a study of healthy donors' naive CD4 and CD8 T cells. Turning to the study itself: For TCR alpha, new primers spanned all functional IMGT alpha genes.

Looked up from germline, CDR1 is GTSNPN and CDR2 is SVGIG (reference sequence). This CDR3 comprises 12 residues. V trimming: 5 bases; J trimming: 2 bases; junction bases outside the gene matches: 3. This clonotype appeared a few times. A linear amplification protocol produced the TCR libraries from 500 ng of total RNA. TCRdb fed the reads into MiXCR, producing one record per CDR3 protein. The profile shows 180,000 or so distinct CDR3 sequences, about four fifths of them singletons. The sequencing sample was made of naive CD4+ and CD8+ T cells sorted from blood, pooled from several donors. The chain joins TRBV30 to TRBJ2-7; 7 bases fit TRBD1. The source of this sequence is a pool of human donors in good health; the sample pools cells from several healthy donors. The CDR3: CAWERGPYEQYF. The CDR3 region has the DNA TGTGCCTGGGAAAGGGGGCCCTACGAGCAGTACTTC.